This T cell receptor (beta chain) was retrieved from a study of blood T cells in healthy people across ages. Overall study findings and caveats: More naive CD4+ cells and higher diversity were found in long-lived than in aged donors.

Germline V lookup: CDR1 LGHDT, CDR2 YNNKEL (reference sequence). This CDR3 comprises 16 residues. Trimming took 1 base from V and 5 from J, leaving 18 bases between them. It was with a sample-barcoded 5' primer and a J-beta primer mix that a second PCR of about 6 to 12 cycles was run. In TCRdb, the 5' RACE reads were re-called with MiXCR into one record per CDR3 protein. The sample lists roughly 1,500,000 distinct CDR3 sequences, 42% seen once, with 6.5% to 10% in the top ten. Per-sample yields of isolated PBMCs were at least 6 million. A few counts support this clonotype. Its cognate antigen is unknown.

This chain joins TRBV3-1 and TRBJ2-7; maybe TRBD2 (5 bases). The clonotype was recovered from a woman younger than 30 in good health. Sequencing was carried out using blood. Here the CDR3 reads CASSQVGSVGVHEQYF. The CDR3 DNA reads TGTGCCAGCAGCCAAGTCGGATCGGTCGGGGTCCACGAGCAGTACTTC.